Listed below are T cell receptor beta chains from one sample, sequenced in a study of cytomegalovirus exposure and HLA in healthy donors. The table came from immunoSEQ multiplex PCR; TCRdb's copy has only in-frame clones and leaves some out. In the table there are approximately 130,000 clones, over 8.5% of which are singletons. The sample was PBMCs. The receptors originated from a woman between 40 and 55 years old in good health and CMV-seropositive. CDR3s include the opening cysteine and the closing phenylalanine or tryptophan. A D gene is named only where the DNA matches it firmly. Size is stated for part of the rows, as once, few or many counts, or as a class when the clone is expanded.

d_call: TRBD2
j_call: TRBJ2-1
clone_size: few
v_call: TRBV5-8
cdr3_nt: TGTGCCAGCAGCTTCGGCGGGGGGGCCGTTCCTGAGCAGTTCTTC
cdr3_aa: CASSFGGGAVPEQFF

d_call: .
j_call: TRBJ1-6
clone_size: .
v_call: TRBV6-1
cdr3_nt: TGTGCCAGCTGGCGGGGCCCTCCGAAATCACCCCTCCACTTT
cdr3_aa: CASWRGPPKSPLHF

d_call: TRBD2
j_call: TRBJ2-3
clone_size: few
v_call: TRBV7-2
cdr3_nt: TGTGCCAGCAGCTCTAGCGGGGGGGCCACAGATACGCAGTATTTT
cdr3_aa: CASSSSGGATDTQYF

d_call: TRBD1
j_call: TRBJ2-1
clone_size: .
v_call: TRBV15
cdr3_nt: TGTGCCACCAGCAGAGGAAGACAGGGGGCGGCGTACAATGAGCAGTTCTTC
cdr3_aa: CATSRGRQGAAYNEQFF

d_call: .
j_call: TRBJ1-5
clone_size: few
v_call: TRBV9
cdr3_nt: TGTGCCAGCAGCGCCGCGGGATATAGCAATCAGCCCCAGCATTTT
cdr3_aa: CASSAAGYSNQPQHF

d_call: TRBD2
j_call: TRBJ2-7
clone_size: .
v_call: TRBV7-6
cdr3_nt: TGTGCCAGCAGCCTTGATAGCGGGGGATACGAGCAGTACTTC
cdr3_aa: CASSLDSGGYEQYF

d_call: TRBD1
j_call: TRBJ1-2
clone_size: .
v_call: TRBV5-1
cdr3_nt: TGCGCCAGCAGCTCCAGACAGGGGCATGGCTACACCTTC
cdr3_aa: CASSSRQGHGYTF

d_call: TRBD2
j_call: TRBJ2-7
clone_size: .
v_call: TRBV7-2
cdr3_nt: TGTGCCAGCAGCTTAGCTAGCGGGGAAATCTCCTACGAGCAGTACTTC
cdr3_aa: CASSLASGEISYEQYF

d_call: .
j_call: TRBJ1-1
clone_size: .
v_call: TRBV9
cdr3_nt: TGTGCCAGCAGCCCTAGTAGCGGGACGGGGAACACTGAAGCTTTCTTT
cdr3_aa: CASSPSSGTGNTEAFF

d_call: TRBD1
j_call: TRBJ2-3
clone_size: .
v_call: TRBV18
cdr3_nt: TGTGCCAGCTCACCCCGACAGGGCATAGGATTACATAGCACAGATACGCAGTATTTT
cdr3_aa: CASSPRQGIGLHSTDTQYF